Following are 3 T cell receptor beta chains from one sample sequenced in a study of blood T cell repertoires in COVID-19. Here immunoSEQ multiplex PCR was the method, and the copy in TCRdb shows in-frame clones only, minus some. The table has some 130,000 clones, 79% seen once. The specimen was peripheral blood. The receptors stem from a woman over 75 with acute or convalescent COVID-19.

This sequence joins TRBV5-1 and TRBJ1-5, with TRBD1 matching 9 bases. Germline V gives CDR1 SGHRS, CDR2 YFSETQ. V trimming: 4 bases; J trimming: 5 bases; junction bases outside the gene matches: 7. The CDR3 length is 15 residues. The CDR3 here is CASSQTGGADQPQHF. The CDR3 DNA sequence: TGCGCCAGCAGCCAAACAGGGGGCGCGGATCAGCCCCAGCATTTT.

The genes are TRBV4-1 and TRBJ2-1, with 11 nucleotides matching TRBD2. The CDR3 runs to 17 residues. Germline V CDR1 and CDR2: MGHRA, YSYEKL. V gave up 2 bases and J gave up 10 bases; unmatched junction bases: 13. The CDR3 nucleotides are TGCGCCAGCAGCCAAACCCCGGAACTAGCGGGAGTTCGCGAGCAGTTCTTC. It specifies CASSQTPELAGVREQFF.

The chain joins TRBV30 to TRBJ1-1; D is unclear. The V gene's germline CDR1 is GTSNPN and CDR2 SVGIG (reference sequence). The CDR3 runs to 11 residues. The V and J ends lost 5 bases and 11 bases respectively, with 15 bases between them. CDR3 bases: TGTGCCTGGGTAGCAGTACAGCGGGCTTTCTTT. Translating it yields CAWVAVQRAFF. Full variable domain (missing parts from reference TRBV30 and TRBJ1-1): SQTIHQWPATLVQPVGSPLSLECTVEGTSNPNLYWYRQAAGRGLQLLFYSVGIGQISSEVPQNLSASRPQDRQFILSSKKLLLSDSGFYLCAWVAVQRAFFGQGTRLTVV.